The 10 T cell receptor beta chains below all came from one sample that was sequenced in a study of blood T cell repertoires in COVID-19. Libraries were prepared by immunoSEQ multiplex PCR; TCRdb keeps only in-frame clonotypes and omits some of them. There are 35,000 to 45,000 clones in the sample; roughly 84% occur only once, and about 31% lies in the top ten. The sample consisted of peripheral blood. All receptors come from a man aged 70 or older with active COVID-19.

The count of this clone is one. V and J are TRBV18 and TRBJ1-1; D is possibly TRBD1 (5 bases). CDR3 length: 14 residues. Germline V gene data show CDR1 as KGHSH and CDR2 as LQKENI. V dropped 3 bases and J dropped 3 bases, with 11 bases sitting between them. The CDR3 DNA is TGTGCCAGCTCACCTCAGGGTGGTGACACTGAAGCTTTCTTT. It is translated as CASSPQGGDTEAFF.

V usage is TRBV28 and J usage is TRBJ2-7; 12 nucleotides agree with TRBD2. V shed 5 bases and J 5 bases; nucleotides not matched to a gene: 25. This CDR3 has 21 residues. The germline V gene encodes CDR1 MDHEN and CDR2 SYDVKM. The CDR3 nucleotides are TGTGCCAGCAGTAACCGGGACAAAATATCGGCGACTAGCGGGAGTTTGGACGAGCAGTACTTC. It is translated as CASSNRDKISATSGSLDEQYF.

The V and J genes are TRBV7-3 and TRBJ1-1; D is undetermined. Germline CDR1 reads SGHTA; CDR2 reads FQGTGA. The CDR3 length is 13 residues. V dropped 2 bases and J dropped 1 base, with 5 bases sitting between them. The CDR3 sequence is CASSLSGNTEAFF. CDR3 DNA: TGTGCCAGCAGCTTATCCGGGAACACTGAAGCTTTCTTT.

The V and J genes are TRBV19 and TRBJ2-5; 7 bases agree with TRBD1. The ends lost 5 bases at V and 1 base at J; junction bases unmatched: 7. The CDR3 spans 15 residues. CDR1 is LNHDA, CDR2 SQIVND, per germline (reference sequence). Written as DNA, the CDR3 is TGTGCCAGTAGTCCACTGACAGGGTCCCAAGAGACCCAGTACTTC. Protein product: CASSPLTGSQETQYF. The full variable domain, its missing parts supplied by reference TRBV19 and TRBJ2-5, is DGGITQSPKYLFRKEGQNVTLSCEQNLNHDAMYWYRQDPGQGLRLIYYSQIVNDFQKGDIAEGYSVSREKKESFPLTVTSAQKNPTAFYLCASSPLTGSQETQYFGPGTRLLVL.

The chain uses TRBV19 and TRBJ2-1, with D perhaps matching TRBD2 (6 bases). V shed 7 bases and J shed 5 bases, with 15 bases lying between them. Looked up from germline, CDR1 is LNHDA and CDR2 is SQIVND (reference sequence). This CDR3 region has 14 residues. Here the CDR3 DNA reads TGTGCCAGTACAACCGGGCGGGGAAACAATGAGCAGTTCTTC. This codes for CASTTGRGNNEQFF.

The rearrangement joins TRBV5-1 to TRBJ2-7; D is ambiguous. The germline gives CDR1 SGHRS, CDR2 YFSETQ. This CDR3 has 15 amino acids. Trimming left V 0 bases short and J 2 bases short, with 12 bases between. The CDR3 DNA reads as TGCGCCAGCAGCTTGGCCAAGGAGATTACCTACGAGCAGTACTTC. Its protein is CASSLAKEITYEQYF. The whole variable domain, remainder taken from reference TRBV5-1 and TRBJ2-7, is KAGVTQTPRYLIKTRGQQVTLSCSPISGHRSVSWYQQTPGQGLQFLFEYFSETQRNKGNFPGRFSGRQFSNSRSEMNVSTLELGDSALYLCASSLAKEITYEQYFGPGTRLTVT.

V usage is TRBV6-5 and J usage is TRBJ1-2; D gene uncertain. CDR3 length: 14 amino acids. Germline V lookup: CDR1 MNHEY, CDR2 SVGAGI. V gave up 2 bases and J gave up 1 base, with 8 bases separating them. The CDR3 region has the DNA TGTGCCAGCAGTTACAAAGCATTTAACTATGGCTACACCTTC. This translates into CASSYKAFNYGYTF.

This clone has just one count. This rearrangement joins TRBV3-1 (or the pseudogene TRBV3-2) to TRBJ2-2; TRBD1 aligns across 8 bases. This CDR3 is built from 16 residues. Looked up from germline, CDR1 is LGHDT and CDR2 is YNNKEL (reference sequence). J was trimmed by 6 bases and V by 3 bases; bases with no gene match: 9. In nucleotides, the CDR3 is TGTGCCAGCAGCCACTTACAGGGGGGAAGGGCCGGGGAGCTGTTTTTT. Its protein product is CASSHLQGGRAGELFF.

The chain uses TRBV4-3 and TRBJ1-2, with D uncertain. Germline assignment: CDR1 LGHNA and CDR2 YSLEER. The ends were cut back, 0 bases at V and 2 bases at J, with 7 bases in the middle. CDR3 size: 14 residues. The CDR3 DNA reads TGCGCCAGCAGCCAAGATCCGCAGAACTATGGCTACACCTTC. Translation gives CASSQDPQNYGYTF.

This chain connects TRBV7-6 to TRBJ2-3, with 12 bases lining up with TRBD2. The V gene end was trimmed by 1 base and the J gene end by 9 bases; junction bases not matched to a gene: 5. Germline values: CDR1 SGHVS, CDR2 FNYEAQ. The CDR3 has 15 amino acids. CDR3 amino acids: CASSLGASGGATQYF. The DNA for the CDR3 is TGTGCCAGCAGCTTAGGGGCTAGCGGGGGGGCGACGCAGTATTTT.